The sequence of this T cell receptor beta chain was determined in a study of T-cell memory formation after mild COVID-19 (dated by TCRdb to the early 2020s). Turning to the overall study: Most TCR sequence clusters were specific to one of the two donors. In a couple of donors, T-cell clones that expanded and contracted after mild COVID-19 were tracked by sequencing TCRalpha and TCRbeta repertoires over time. The cohort comprised two young, previously healthy adult volunteers, one female and one male.

Broad study findings and their caveats: The detection of some responding clones in pre-infection memory suggests that pre-existing cross-reactive memory T cells joined the SARS-CoV-2 response. Contracting CD4+ clones were found mainly in CM and EM memory subsets, while CD8+ clones were enriched in EMRA. Clones contracting from day 15 to 85 had balanced CD4/CD8 phenotypes, while a second wave expanding from day 15 to 37 was biased towards CD4+. SARS-CoV-2 specificity of the second-wave clones peaking on day 37 was not confirmed. The study included only two mild cases, and larger cohorts that include severe cases with pre-infection samples were judged to be necessary.

Trimming accounts for 5 bases at V and 1 base at J, while the number of junction bases matched to no gene is 5. Measured from the cysteine to the phenylalanine, the CDR3 is 16 residues long. Only CDR3 DNA remains: 48 bases, in frame from the first base. Per the germline V gene, SGHTA is the CDR1 and FQGNSA is the CDR2. PBMCs were isolated by Ficoll-Paque density gradient centrifugation. The listed sequencing device is Illumina NovaSeq 6000. cDNA libraries for TCRalpha and TCRbeta were prepared by 5'RACE using constant-segment primers, with sample barcodes and unique molecular identifiers added. Trizol reagent was used to extract RNA from every sample. Libraries were amplified in two PCR steps, with a second sample barcode and Illumina TruSeq adapters added in the second step. Sequencing of the libraries was done on an Illumina NovaSeq, producing 2 x 150 bp paired-end reads. In the authors' own workflow: With migec v1.2.7, reads were demultiplexed and then collapsed into UMI-guided consensus sequences. With mixcr v2.1.11, UMI consensuses were aligned to TRA and TRB V and J templates and assembled into clonotypes. A clonotype was counted as expanded or contracted only when both edgeR and NoisET called the clonotype significant, with the noise models trained on biological replicates. edgeR calls used a false discovery rate-adjusted p below 0.01 and a log2 fold-change threshold of 1. PCA with hierarchical clustering of max-normalized trajectories of the 1000 most abundant clonotypes was used as exploratory dynamics analysis. Separately sequenced CD4+ and CD8+ repertoires were used to assign a CD4 or CD8 phenotype to each responding clone. The public reads were quality trimmed at Q25 with fastp and then assembled into clones with MiXCR by TCRdb, keeping productive beta chains. Rows are unified per CDR3 protein, each entry keeping the most common DNA and genes. The authors' filters were not applied to this entry. In all, the sample holds a few hundred thousand distinct CDR3 sequences, and 15% to 20% of those were seen once. Roughly 25% of the sample goes to the ten largest clones.

This clonotype was seen only a few times. Its antigen target is currently unknown. The sample holds no much larger clone one base away, and base qualities are not on file. Recombination connected TRBV7-2 to TRBJ2-3; TRBD2 agrees with 11 junctional bases. The receptor was derived from a man aged 18 to 29 who had mild COVID-19 (a few samples of this study predate the infection). The sample titles of this study are shuffled in the database, so cell type and time point are left out; the donor was told from shared clones. Specimen: PBMCs or a T cell subset sorted from them (not recorded which). The DNA sequence follows: TGTGCCAGCAGCCTAGTAGCGGGGGGGGGCACAGATACGCAGTATTTT. Its product reads: CASSLVAGGGTDTQYF.